This is a list of T cell receptor beta chains from one sample in a study of siplizumab effects on memory and regulatory T cells. Clones were read by immunoSEQ multiplex PCR, and TCRdb kept only the in-frame ones, dropping some. The sample has some 110,000 clones, over 90% seen once; the top ten hold about 0.62%. Sequenced input: Tregs sorted from blood. These receptors originate from a human donor in good health. Both conserved end residues are part of each CDR3. The D gene is left open where the match is weak. Size is omitted from some rows. Given values are once, few, many or a class for expanded clones.

J,D,size,V,CDR3,DNA
TRBJ2-5,.,.,TRBV10-1,CASTAGSVTLYQETQYF,TGCGCCAGCACCGCGGGGAGCGTTACTTTGTACCAAGAGACCCAGTACTTC
TRBJ1-2,.,once,TRBV7-9,CASSLVWPEGYTF,TGTGCCAGCAGCTTAGTTTGGCCAGAGGGCTACACCTTC
TRBJ2-3,.,.,TRBV5-1,CASSLGSRGDTQYF,TGCGCCAGCAGCTTGGGTTCAAGAGGAGATACGCAGTATTTT
TRBJ2-5,.,once,TRBV5-1,CASSLTDRRETQYF,TGCGCCAGCAGCTTAACGGACAGAAGAGAGACCCAGTACTTC
TRBJ1-2,.,.,TRBV6-1,CASSVRGDYGYTF,TGTGCCAGCAGTGTTAGGGGTGACTATGGCTACACCTTC
TRBJ2-5,.,.,TRBV14,CASSQVGLGSQETQYF,TGTGCCAGCAGCCAAGTCGGGCTAGGCAGCCAAGAGACCCAGTACTTC
TRBJ1-3,.,.,TRBV6-1,CASSAPVSGNTIYF,TGTGCCAGCAGTGCCCCAGTCTCTGGAAACACCATATATTTT
TRBJ2-5,.,.,TRBV5-1,CASSLVGLSAETQYF,TGCGCCAGCAGCTTGGTAGGTCTTTCGGCAGAGACCCAGTACTTC
TRBJ2-2,.,.,TRBV30,CAWIRGNTGELFF,TGTGCCTGGATTAGGGGGAACACCGGGGAGCTGTTTTTT
TRBJ1-2,.,.,TRBV28,CASSPPVGGASYGYTF,TGTGCCAGCAGTCCCCCGGTTGGGGGGGCGAGCTATGGCTACACCTTC
TRBJ1-1,.,once,TRBV5-1,CASKFRGSTEAFF,TGCGCCAGCAAGTTCAGGGGTTCGACTGAAGCTTTCTTT
TRBJ1-1,TRBD1,.,TRBV19,CASKPGGGTEAFF,TGTGCCAGTAAACCAGGGGGCGGCACTGAAGCTTTCTTT
TRBJ2-3,TRBD2,.,TRBV23-1,CASSQAGGGSDTQYF,TGCGCCAGCAGTCAAGCGGGAGGTGGTTCAGATACGCAGTATTTT
TRBJ1-2,.,once,TRBV25-1,CASTSGGYGYTF,TGTGCCAGCACGTCCGGGGGCTATGGCTACACCTTC
TRBJ1-2,.,.,TRBV9,CASSVGAGQGVGVDGYTF,TGTGCCAGCAGCGTAGGTGCGGGGCAGGGTGTCGGAGTGGATGGCTACACCTTC
TRBJ2-7,TRBD1,.,TRBV7-9,CASSLGQGGPYEQYF,TGTGCCAGCAGCTTAGGACAGGGGGGCCCCTACGAGCAGTACTTC
TRBJ1-5,.,.,TRBV2,CASTLREGGSDIQPQHF,TGTGCCAGCACCCTACGGGAGGGAGGGTCGGACATTCAGCCCCAGCATTTT
TRBJ1-1,.,.,TRBV5-1,CASSGPGGNTEAFF,TGCGCCAGCAGCGGCCCCGGTGGGAACACTGAAGCTTTCTTT
TRBJ2-7,TRBD1,.,TRBV10-3,CAISGGQGVGEQYF,TGTGCCATCAGTGGGGGACAGGGGGTGGGTGAGCAGTACTTC
TRBJ1-5,TRBD1,.,TRBV5-1,CASSIGTGKGQPQHF,TGCGCCAGCAGCATCGGGACAGGGAAGGGTCAGCCCCAGCATTTT
TRBJ1-1,.,.,TRBV7-2,CASSSLRGHRNTEAFF,TGTGCCAGCAGCTCCCTACGAGGACATAGGAACACTGAAGCTTTCTTT
TRBJ2-2,.,.,TRBV6-7,CASRPVTVRGPGTGELFF,TGTGCCAGCAGGCCTGTAACTGTCAGGGGCCCAGGGACCGGGGAGCTGTTTTTT
TRBJ2-7,TRBD1,.,TRBV7-9,CASSSSGTGIEQYF,TGTGCCAGCAGCTCGTCCGGGACAGGTATCGAGCAGTACTTC
TRBJ2-7,TRBD2,.,TRBV5-4,CASSPNRLAGRNEQYF,TGTGCCAGCAGCCCAAACCGACTAGCGGGACGGAACGAGCAGTACTTC
TRBJ1-1,TRBD1,.,TRBV5-6,CASSLVGTGKNTEAFF,TGTGCCAGCAGCTTGGTAGGGACAGGGAAGAACACTGAAGCTTTCTTT
TRBJ1-1,.,.,TRBV6-1,CASRRTEAFF,TGTGCCAGCAGAAGAACTGAAGCTTTCTTT
TRBJ1-5,.,.,TRBV7-8,CASTGQSYSNQPQHF,TGTGCCAGCACCGGGCAGTCTTATAGCAATCAGCCCCAGCATTTT
TRBJ1-4,TRBD1,.,TRBV30,CAWSTGREKLFF,TGTGCCTGGTCGACAGGGCGAGAAAAACTGTTTTTT
TRBJ1-6,TRBD1,.,TRBV6-1,CASLWQGAGNSPLHF,TGTGCCAGCCTGTGGCAGGGGGCGGGTAATTCACCCCTCCACTTT
TRBJ2-1,TRBD2,.,TRBV18,CASSPSSGRHPNEQFF,TGTGCCAGCTCACCATCTAGCGGGAGACATCCCAATGAGCAGTTCTTC
TRBJ2-5,TRBD1,.,TRBV5-4,CASSSGQGETQYF,TGTGCCAGCAGCTCCGGACAGGGAGAGACCCAGTACTTC
TRBJ2-1,.,.,TRBV6-1,CASSVLNEQFF,TGTGCCAGCAGTGTCCTAAATGAGCAGTTCTTC
TRBJ1-5,.,.,TRBV19,CASGFGAPQHF,TGTGCCAGTGGGTTCGGGGCGCCCCAGCATTTT
TRBJ1-2,.,.,TRBV7-2,CASSLGVQAPGGYTF,TGTGCCAGCAGCTTAGGGGTCCAGGCGCCGGGTGGCTACACCTTC
TRBJ1-1,.,.,TRBV5-1,CASSPDGFRAEAFF,TGCGCCAGCAGTCCGGACGGGTTTAGGGCTGAAGCTTTCTTT
TRBJ2-6,.,.,TRBV19,CASTASGANVLTF,TGTGCCAGTACCGCCTCTGGGGCCAACGTCCTGACTTTC
TRBJ2-5,.,once,TRBV25-1,CASSEQETQYF,TGTGCCAGCAGTGAGCAAGAGACCCAGTACTTC
TRBJ2-7,TRBD2,once,TRBV10-3,CAISGTSGSREQYF,TGTGCCATCAGTGGGACTAGCGGGAGCCGCGAGCAGTACTTC
TRBJ2-1,.,.,TRBV25-1,CASSEFGEGNEQFF,TGTGCCAGCAGTGAATTTGGAGAGGGCAATGAGCAGTTCTTC
TRBJ2-3,.,.,TRBV11-2,CASSLRGAGPTDTQYF,TGTGCCAGCAGCTTACGCGGTGCGGGACCGACAGATACGCAGTATTTT
TRBJ1-5,.,.,TRBV19,CASSSDPNQPQHF,TGTGCCAGTAGTAGTGACCCTAATCAGCCCCAGCATTTT
TRBJ1-3,.,.,TRBV9,CASSVVPVSGNTIYF,TGTGCCAGCAGCGTAGTTCCAGTCTCTGGAAACACCATATATTTT
TRBJ2-7,.,.,TRBV10-3,CASLGQSSYEQYF,TGTGCCAGCCTAGGCCAATCGTCCTACGAGCAGTACTTC
TRBJ1-3,.,.,TRBV13,CASSLGRGKLSGNTIYF,TGTGCCAGCAGCTTAGGCAGGGGCAAACTCTCTGGAAACACCATATATTTT
TRBJ1-5,TRBD1,.,TRBV19,CASSKRTGSGPYSNQPQHF,TGTGCCAGTAGTAAGCGGACAGGGAGCGGGCCTTATAGCAATCAGCCCCAGCATTTT
TRBJ1-2,TRBD1,.,TRBV5-3,CARSLAGTGGLANYGYTF,TGTGCCAGAAGCTTGGCAGGTACAGGGGGCCTAGCTAACTATGGCTACACCTTC
TRBJ2-5,.,.,TRBV5-5,CASRFSWQQETQYF,TGTGCCAGCAGGTTCTCTTGGCAGCAAGAGACCCAGTACTTC
TRBJ1-2,.,.,TRBV7-9,CASSLASETGNYGYTF,TGTGCCAGCAGCTTGGCCTCGGAGACAGGAAACTATGGCTACACCTTC
TRBJ1-1,.,once,TRBV6-4,CASSDSFRATTLTEAFF,TGTGCCAGCAGTGACTCTTTCAGGGCCACCACACTTACTGAAGCTTTCTTT
TRBJ2-5,.,.,TRBV5-4,CASSFEYQETQYF,TGTGCCAGCAGCTTTGAGTACCAAGAGACCCAGTACTTC
TRBJ1-2,.,.,TRBV29-1,CSVAGHLVPYPFGYTF,TGCAGCGTCGCTGGGCACCTGGTTCCATATCCCTTTGGCTACACCTTC
TRBJ1-3,.,few,TRBV27,CASSRTTGTSGNTIYF,TGTGCCAGCAGTCGAACTACAGGGACCTCTGGAAACACCATATATTTT
TRBJ2-3,.,.,TRBV5-1,CASSLSDSTDTQYF,TGCGCCAGCAGCTTGTCGGATAGCACAGATACGCAGTATTTT
TRBJ1-2,.,.,TRBV10-3,CAISERRVGDGYTF,TGTGCCATCAGTGAGCGGAGGGTAGGGGATGGCTACACCTTC
TRBJ2-7,TRBD1,once,TRBV5-4,CASSPDRGIGEQYF,TGTGCCAGCAGCCCGGACAGGGGAATAGGCGAGCAGTACTTC
TRBJ2-1,TRBD1,.,TRBV11-3,CASSSRQGAINEQFF,TGTGCCAGCAGCTCGCGACAGGGGGCGATCAATGAGCAGTTCTTC
TRBJ2-6,.,.,TRBV19,CASSIGSGANVLTF,TGTGCCAGTAGTATAGGCTCTGGGGCCAACGTCCTGACTTTC